This paragraph covers one T cell receptor (beta chain) sequence. Its cognate antigen is unknown. These data are taken from a study of T cell responses to AZD1222 COVID-19 vaccine. Study-wide points: Spike was spanned by vaccine-associated CD4 TCRs, with dominance at 160-218 and 743-854. Clonal diversity may have been underestimated, and the donors were mostly white British, with more females than males.

Analysis merged second doses at about 4 or about 12 weeks. The CDR3 covers 14 residues. Trimming removed 6 bases at V and 3 bases at J, with 14 bases between. CDR1 and CDR2 (germline): SNHLY, FYNNEI. Using immunoSEQ multiplex PCR, the repertoire was profiled, and TCRdb retains in-frame clones only, with some absent. Here the sample spans more than 90,000 clones, more than 70% being singletons. The TCR comes from an adult who received the AZD1222 COVID-19 vaccine. The chain employs TRBV2 and TRBJ1-1; D is perhaps TRBD1 (6 bases). Here the sequenced sample was peripheral blood, taken 28 days after the second AZD1222 dose. The CDR3 protein is CASRAHREDTEAFF. The CDR3 region has the DNA TGTGCCAGCAGGGCCCACAGGGAGGACACTGAAGCTTTCTTT.